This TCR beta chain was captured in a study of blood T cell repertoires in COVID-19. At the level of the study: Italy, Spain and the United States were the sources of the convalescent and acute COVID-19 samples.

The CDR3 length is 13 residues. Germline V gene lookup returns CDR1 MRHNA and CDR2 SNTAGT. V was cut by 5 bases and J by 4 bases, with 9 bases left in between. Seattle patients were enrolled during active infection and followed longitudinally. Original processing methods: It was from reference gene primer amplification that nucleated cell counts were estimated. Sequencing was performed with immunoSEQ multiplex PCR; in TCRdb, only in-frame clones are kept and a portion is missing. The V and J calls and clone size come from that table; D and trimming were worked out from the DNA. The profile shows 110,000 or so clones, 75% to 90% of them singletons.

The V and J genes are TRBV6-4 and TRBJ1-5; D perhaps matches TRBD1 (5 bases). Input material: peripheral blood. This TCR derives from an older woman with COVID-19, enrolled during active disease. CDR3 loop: CASSMTENQPQHF. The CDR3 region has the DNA TGTGCCAGCAGTATGACAGAAAATCAGCCCCAGCATTTT.